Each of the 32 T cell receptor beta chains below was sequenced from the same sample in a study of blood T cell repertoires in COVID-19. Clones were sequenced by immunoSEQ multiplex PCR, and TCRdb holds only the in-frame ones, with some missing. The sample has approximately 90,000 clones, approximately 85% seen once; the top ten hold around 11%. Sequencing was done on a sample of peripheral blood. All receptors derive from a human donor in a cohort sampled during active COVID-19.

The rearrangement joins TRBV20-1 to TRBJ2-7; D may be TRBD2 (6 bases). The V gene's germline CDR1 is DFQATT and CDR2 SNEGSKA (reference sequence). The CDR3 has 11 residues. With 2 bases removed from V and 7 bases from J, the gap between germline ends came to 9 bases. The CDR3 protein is CSARLAQEQYF. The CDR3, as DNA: TGCAGTGCTAGACTAGCGCAAGAGCAGTACTTC.

CDR3 residues: CASSLGGQMFTEAFF. For the CDR3, the DNA is TGCGCCAGCAGCTTGGGTGGCCAGATGTTCACTGAAGCTTTCTTT. The J gene is TRBJ1-1, the V gene TRBV5-1; no clear D. The germline V and J ends were trimmed by 0 bases and 4 bases, with 13 bases remaining between them. There are 15 residues in the CDR3. Germline assignment: CDR1 SGHRS and CDR2 YFSETQ.

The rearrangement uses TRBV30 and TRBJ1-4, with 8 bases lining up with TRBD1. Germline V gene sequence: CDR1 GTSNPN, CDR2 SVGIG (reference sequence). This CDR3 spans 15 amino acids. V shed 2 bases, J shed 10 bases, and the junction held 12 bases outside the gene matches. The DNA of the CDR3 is TGTGCCTGGAGTAGCGTGACAGGGGATTCGGGAAAACTGTTTTTT. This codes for CAWSSVTGDSGKLFF. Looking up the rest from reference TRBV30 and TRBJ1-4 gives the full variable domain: SQTIHQWPATLVQPVGSPLSLECTVEGTSNPNLYWYRQAAGRGLQLLFYSVGIGQISSEVPQNLSASRPQDRQFILSSKKLLLSDSGFYLCAWSSVTGDSGKLFFGSGTQLSVL.

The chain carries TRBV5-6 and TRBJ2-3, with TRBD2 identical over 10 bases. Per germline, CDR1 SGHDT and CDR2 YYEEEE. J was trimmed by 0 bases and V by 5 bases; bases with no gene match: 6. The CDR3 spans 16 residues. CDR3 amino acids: CASRDEGLASTDTQYF. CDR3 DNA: TGTGCCAGCAGGGACGAGGGACTAGCGAGCACAGATACGCAGTATTTT.

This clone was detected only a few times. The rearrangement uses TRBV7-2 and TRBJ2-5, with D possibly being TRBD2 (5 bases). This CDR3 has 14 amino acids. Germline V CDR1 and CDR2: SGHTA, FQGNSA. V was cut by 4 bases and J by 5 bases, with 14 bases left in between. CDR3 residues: CASSWGTREETQYF. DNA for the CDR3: TGTGCCAGCAGCTGGGGAACTAGGGAGGAGACCCAGTACTTC. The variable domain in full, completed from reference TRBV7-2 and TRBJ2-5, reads GAGVSQSPSNKVTEKGKDVELRCDPISGHTALYWYRQSLGQGLEFLIYFQGNSAPDKSGLPSDRFSAERTGGSVSTLTIQRTQQEDSAVYLCASSWGTREETQYFGPGTRLLVL.

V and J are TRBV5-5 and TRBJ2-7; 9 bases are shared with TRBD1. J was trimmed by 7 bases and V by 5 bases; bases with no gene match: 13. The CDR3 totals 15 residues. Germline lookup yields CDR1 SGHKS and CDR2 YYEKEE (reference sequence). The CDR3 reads CASSPMNDRGGEQYF. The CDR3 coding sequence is TGTGCCAGCAGTCCGATGAATGACAGGGGGGGTGAGCAGTACTTC.

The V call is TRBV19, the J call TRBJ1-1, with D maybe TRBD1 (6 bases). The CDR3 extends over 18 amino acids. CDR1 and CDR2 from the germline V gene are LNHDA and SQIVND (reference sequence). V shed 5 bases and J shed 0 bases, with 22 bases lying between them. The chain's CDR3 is CASSPTRLGGSMNTEAFF. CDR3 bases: TGTGCCAGTAGTCCCACCCGGCTAGGGGGATCGATGAACACTGAAGCTTTCTTT.

As DNA, the CDR3 is TGTGCCAGCAGCCTCGGGCGGGGGTACACCGGGGAGCTGTTTTTT. Its translation: CASSLGRGYTGELFF. The rearrangement uses TRBV6-2 or TRBV6-3 and TRBJ2-2, with 7 bases identical to TRBD2. The CDR3 runs to 15 residues. J gave up 3 bases and V 6 bases, and 7 bases lay outside the gene matches. Germline V CDR1 and CDR2: MNHEY, SVGEGT.

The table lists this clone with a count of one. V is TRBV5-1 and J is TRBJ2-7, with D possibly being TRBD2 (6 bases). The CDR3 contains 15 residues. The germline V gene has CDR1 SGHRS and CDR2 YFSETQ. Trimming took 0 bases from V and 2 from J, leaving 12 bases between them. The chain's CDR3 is CASSLGAGKPYEQYF. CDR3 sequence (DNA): TGCGCCAGCAGCTTGGGGGCGGGGAAGCCCTACGAGCAGTACTTC.

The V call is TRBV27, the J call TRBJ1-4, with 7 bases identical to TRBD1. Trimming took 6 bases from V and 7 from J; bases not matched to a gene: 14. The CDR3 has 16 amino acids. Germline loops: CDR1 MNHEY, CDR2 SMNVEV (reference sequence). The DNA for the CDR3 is TGTGCCAGCAGCCGGGTGCCGGGACAGAGGACTGAAAAACTGTTTTTT. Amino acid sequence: CASSRVPGQRTEKLFF.

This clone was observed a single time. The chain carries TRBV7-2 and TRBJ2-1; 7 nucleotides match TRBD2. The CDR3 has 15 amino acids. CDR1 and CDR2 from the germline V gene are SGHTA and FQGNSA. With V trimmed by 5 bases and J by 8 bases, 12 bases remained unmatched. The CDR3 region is CASSLEAGVGYEQFF. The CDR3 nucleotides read TGTGCCAGCAGCCTGGAGGCGGGAGTAGGCTATGAGCAGTTCTTC.

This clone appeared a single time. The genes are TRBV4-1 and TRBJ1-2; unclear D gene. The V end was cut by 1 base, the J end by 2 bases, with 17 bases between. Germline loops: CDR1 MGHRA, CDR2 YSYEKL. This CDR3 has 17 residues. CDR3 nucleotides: TGCGCCAGCAGCCAAGCCCCTCCGGGTTCTCCCAACTATGGCTACACCTTC. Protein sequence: CASSQAPPGSPNYGYTF.

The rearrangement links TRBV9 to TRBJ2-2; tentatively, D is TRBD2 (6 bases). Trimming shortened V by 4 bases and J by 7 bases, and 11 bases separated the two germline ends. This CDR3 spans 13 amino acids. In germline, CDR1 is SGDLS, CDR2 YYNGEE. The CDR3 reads CASSQGGVGELFF. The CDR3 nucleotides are TGTGCCAGCAGCCAAGGAGGGGTCGGGGAGCTGTTTTTT.

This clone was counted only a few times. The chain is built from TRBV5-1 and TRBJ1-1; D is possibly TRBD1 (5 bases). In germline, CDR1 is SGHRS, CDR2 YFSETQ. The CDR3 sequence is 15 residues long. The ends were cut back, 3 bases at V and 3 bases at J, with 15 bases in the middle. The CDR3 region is CASSSRALGDTEAFF. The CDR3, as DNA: TGCGCCAGCAGCTCCCGGGCCTTAGGGGACACTGAAGCTTTCTTT.

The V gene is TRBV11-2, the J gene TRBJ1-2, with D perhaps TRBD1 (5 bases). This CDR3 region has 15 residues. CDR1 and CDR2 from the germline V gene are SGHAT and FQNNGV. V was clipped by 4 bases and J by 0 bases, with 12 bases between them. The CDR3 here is CASSSTVQPNYGYTF. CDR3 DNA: TGTGCCAGCAGCTCGACAGTCCAACCTAACTATGGCTACACCTTC.

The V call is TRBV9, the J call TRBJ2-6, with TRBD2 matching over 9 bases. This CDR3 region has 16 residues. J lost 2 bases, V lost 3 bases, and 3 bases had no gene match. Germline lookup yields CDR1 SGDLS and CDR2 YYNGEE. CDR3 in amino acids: CASSARGRAGANVLTF. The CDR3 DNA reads TGTGCCAGCAGCGCCCGCGGGAGGGCTGGGGCCAACGTCCTGACTTTC.

CDR3 DNA: TGCAGTGCTAGTCGCGAAGACAGTGGCACAGATACGCAGTATTTT. Amino acids: CSASREDSGTDTQYF. The J gene is TRBJ2-3, the V gene TRBV20-1; tentative D call: TRBD1 (5 bases). CDR3 length equals 15 residues. V was pared by 3 bases and J by 1 base, with 14 bases between. Germline assignment: CDR1 DFQATT and CDR2 SNEGSKA (reference sequence).

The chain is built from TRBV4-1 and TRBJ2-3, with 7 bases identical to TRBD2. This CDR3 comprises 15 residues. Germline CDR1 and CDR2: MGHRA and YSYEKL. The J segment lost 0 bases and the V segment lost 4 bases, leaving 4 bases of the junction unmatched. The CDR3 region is CASSRIAGSTDTQYF. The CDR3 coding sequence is TGCGCCAGCAGCCGGATAGCGGGTAGCACAGATACGCAGTATTTT.

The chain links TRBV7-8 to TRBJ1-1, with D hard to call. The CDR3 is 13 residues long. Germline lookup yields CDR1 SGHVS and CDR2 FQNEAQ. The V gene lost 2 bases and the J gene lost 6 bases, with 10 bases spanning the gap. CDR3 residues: CASSLNRGAEAFF. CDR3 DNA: TGTGCCAGCAGCTTAAATCGGGGAGCTGAAGCTTTCTTT. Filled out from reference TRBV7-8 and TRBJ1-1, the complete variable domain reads GAGVSQSPRYKVAKRGQDVALRCDPISGHVSLFWYQQALGQGPEFLTYFQNEAQLDKSGLPSDRFFAERPEGSVSTLKIQRTQQEDSAVYLCASSLNRGAEAFFGQGTRLTVV.

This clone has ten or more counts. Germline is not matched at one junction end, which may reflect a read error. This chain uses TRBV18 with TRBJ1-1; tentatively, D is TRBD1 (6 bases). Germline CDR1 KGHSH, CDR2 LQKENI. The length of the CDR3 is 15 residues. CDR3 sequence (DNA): TGTGCCAGCTTACCAAACCATAGGGGGGGCACTGAAGCTTTCTTT. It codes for CASLPNHRGGTEAFF.

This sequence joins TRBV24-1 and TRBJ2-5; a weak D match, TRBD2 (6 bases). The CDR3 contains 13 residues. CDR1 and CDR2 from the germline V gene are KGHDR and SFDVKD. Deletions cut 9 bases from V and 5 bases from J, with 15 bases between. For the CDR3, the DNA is TGTGCCACCTCCAGTTCGGGGGTTGAGACCCAGTACTTC. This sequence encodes CATSSSGVETQYF.

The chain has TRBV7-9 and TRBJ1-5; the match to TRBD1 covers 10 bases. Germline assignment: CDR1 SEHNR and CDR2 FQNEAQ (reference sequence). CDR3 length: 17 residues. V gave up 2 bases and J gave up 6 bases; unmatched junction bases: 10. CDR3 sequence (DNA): TGTGCCAGCAGCTTATCACTCAGACAGGGGGCCAGTCAGCCCCAGCATTTT. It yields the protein CASSLSLRQGASQPQHF.

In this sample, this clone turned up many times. CDR3 DNA: TGTGCCAGCAGCCTAAGGGGCTGGGAGGACACTGAAGCTTTCTTT. Translation: CASSLRGWEDTEAFF. The V and J genes are TRBV3-1 (or the pseudogene TRBV3-2) and TRBJ1-1; D might be TRBD1 (5 bases). The germline V gene encodes CDR1 LGHDT and CDR2 YNNKEL (reference sequence). V was cut by 4 bases and J by 3 bases, with 15 bases left in between. The CDR3 spans 15 residues.

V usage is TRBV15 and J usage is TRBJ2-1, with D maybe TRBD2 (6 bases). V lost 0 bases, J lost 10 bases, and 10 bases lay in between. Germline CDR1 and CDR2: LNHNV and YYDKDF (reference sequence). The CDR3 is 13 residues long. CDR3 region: CATSRDIGREQFF. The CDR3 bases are TGTGCCACCAGCAGAGATATCGGGAGAGAGCAGTTCTTC. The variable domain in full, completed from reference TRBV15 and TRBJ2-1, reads DAMVIQNPRYQVTQFGKPVTLSCSQTLNHNVMYWYQQKSSQAPKLLFHYYDKDFNNEADTPDNFQSRRPNTSFCFLDIRSPGLGDTAMYLCATSRDIGREQFFGPGTRLTVL.

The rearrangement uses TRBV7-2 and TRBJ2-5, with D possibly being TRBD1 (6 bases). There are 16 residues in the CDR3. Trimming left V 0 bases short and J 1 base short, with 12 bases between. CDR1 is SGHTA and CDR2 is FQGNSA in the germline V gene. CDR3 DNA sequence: TGTGCCAGCAGCTTAGCTCCGGGACACCTCCAAGAGACCCAGTACTTC. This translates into CASSLAPGHLQETQYF.

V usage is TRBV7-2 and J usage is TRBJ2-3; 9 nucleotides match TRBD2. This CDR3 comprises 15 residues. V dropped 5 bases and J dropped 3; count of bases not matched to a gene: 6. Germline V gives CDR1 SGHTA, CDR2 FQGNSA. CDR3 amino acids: CASSRGGAGTDTQYF. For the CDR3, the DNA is TGTGCCAGCAGCCGCGGGGGGGCCGGGACAGATACGCAGTATTTT.

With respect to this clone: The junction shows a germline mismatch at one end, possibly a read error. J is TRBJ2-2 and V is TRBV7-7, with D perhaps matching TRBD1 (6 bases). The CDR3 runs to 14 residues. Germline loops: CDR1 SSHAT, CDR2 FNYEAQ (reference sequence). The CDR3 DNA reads TGTGCTAGCAGCCCCGGACAGACCATAGGGGAGCTGTTTTTT. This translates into CASSPGQTIGELFF.

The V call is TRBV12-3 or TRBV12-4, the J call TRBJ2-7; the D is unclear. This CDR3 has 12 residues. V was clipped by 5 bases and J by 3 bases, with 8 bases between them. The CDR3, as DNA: TGTGCCAGCAGTCTCAACAACTACGAGCAGTACTTC. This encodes CASSLNNYEQYF.

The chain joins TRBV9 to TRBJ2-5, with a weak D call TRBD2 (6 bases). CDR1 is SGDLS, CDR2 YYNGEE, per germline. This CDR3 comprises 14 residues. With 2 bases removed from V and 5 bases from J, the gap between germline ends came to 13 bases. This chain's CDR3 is CASSVGLAMETQYF. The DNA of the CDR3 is TGTGCCAGCAGCGTTGGGCTAGCGATGGAGACCCAGTACTTC.

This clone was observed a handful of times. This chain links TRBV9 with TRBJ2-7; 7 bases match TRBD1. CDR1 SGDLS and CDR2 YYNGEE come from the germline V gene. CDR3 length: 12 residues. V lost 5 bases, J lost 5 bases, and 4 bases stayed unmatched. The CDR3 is CASSVTGNEQYF. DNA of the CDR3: TGTGCCAGCAGTGTGACAGGGAACGAGCAGTACTTC.

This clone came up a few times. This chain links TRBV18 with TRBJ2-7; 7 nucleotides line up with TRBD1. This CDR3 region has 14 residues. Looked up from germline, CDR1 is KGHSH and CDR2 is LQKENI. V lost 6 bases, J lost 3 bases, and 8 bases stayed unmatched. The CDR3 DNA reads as TGTGCCAGCTCGCCAAATGGGGACAGCTACGAGCAGTACTTC. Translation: CASSPNGDSYEQYF.

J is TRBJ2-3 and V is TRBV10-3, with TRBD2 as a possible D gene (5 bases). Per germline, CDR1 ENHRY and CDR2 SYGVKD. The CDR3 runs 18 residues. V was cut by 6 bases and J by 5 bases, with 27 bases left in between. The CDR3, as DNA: TGTGCCATCAGGGGTGCCGGGGAAGACGGATTGGGCGGAGATACGCAGTATTTT. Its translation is CAIRGAGEDGLGGDTQYF.